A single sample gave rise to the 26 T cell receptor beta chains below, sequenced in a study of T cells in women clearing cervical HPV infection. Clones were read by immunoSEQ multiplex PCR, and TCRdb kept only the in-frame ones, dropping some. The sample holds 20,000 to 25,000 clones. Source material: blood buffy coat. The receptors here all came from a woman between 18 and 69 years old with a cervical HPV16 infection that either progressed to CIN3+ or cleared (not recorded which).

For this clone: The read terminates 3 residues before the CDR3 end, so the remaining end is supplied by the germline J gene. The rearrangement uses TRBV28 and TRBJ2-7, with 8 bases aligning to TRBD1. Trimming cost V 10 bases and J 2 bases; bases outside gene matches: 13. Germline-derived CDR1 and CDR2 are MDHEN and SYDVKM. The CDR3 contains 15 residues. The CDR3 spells CATYPRGTGTYEQYF. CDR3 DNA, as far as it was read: TGTGCCACCTACCCCCGTGGGACAGGTACCTACGAG.

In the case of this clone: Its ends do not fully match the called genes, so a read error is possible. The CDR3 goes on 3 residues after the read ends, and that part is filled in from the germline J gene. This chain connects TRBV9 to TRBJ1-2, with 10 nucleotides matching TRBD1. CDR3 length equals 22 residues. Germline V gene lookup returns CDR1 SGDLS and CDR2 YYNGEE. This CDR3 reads CASSASVSGDRGRRGVGNDYTF. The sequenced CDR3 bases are TGTGCTAGCAGCGCATCTGTCTCCGGGGACAGGGGAAGAAGGGGAGTTGGCAATGAC. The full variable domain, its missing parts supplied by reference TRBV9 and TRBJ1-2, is DSGVTQTPKHLITATGQRVTLRCSPRSGDLSVYWYQQSLDQGLQFLIQYYNGEERAKGNILERFSAQQFPDLHSELNLSSLELGDSALYFCASSASVSGDRGRRGVGNDYTFGSGTRLTVV.

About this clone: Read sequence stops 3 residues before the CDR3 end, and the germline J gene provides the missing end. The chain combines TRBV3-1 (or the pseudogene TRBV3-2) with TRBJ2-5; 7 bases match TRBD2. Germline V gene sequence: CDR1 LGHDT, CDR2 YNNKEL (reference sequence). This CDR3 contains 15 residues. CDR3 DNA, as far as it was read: TGTGCCAGCAGCCACGGGACTACCGAGGTAGATACC. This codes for CASSHGTTEVDT. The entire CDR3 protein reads CASSHGTTEVDTQYF.

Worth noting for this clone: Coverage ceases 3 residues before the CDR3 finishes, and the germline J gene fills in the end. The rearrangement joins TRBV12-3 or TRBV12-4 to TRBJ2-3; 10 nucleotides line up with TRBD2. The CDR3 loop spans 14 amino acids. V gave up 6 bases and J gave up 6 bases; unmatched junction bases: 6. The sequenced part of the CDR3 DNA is TGTGCCAGCAGCAAACTAGCGGGAACGGATACG. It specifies CASSKLAGTDT. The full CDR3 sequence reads CASSKLAGTDTQYF.

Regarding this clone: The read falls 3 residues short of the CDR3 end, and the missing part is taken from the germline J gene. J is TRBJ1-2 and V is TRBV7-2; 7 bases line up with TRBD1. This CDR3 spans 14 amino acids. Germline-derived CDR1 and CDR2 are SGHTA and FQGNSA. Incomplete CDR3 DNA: TGTGCCAGCAGCGAAACAGGGGTCGCGTACGAC. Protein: CASSETGVAYD. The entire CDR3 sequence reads CASSETGVAYDYTF. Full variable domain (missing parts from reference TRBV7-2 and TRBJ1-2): GAGVSQSPSNKVTEKGKDVELRCDPISGHTALYWYRQSLGQGLEFLIYFQGNSAPDKSGLPSDRFSAERTGGSVSTLTIQRTQQEDSAVYLCASSETGVAYDYTFGSGTRLTVV.

The part of the CDR3 DNA that was read is TGTGCCAGCAGTTCGGGACTAGCGGGAGCGGGCTACGAG. Protein sequence: CASSSGLAGAGYE. The complete CDR3 reads CASSSGLAGAGYEQYF. The chain is built from TRBV12-3 or TRBV12-4 and TRBJ2-7, with 14 bases identical to TRBD2. The read terminates 3 residues ahead of where the CDR3 ends, so the germline J gene completes it. Unmatched junction bases numbered 5, after V lost 4 bases and J lost 3 bases. This CDR3 has 16 amino acids.

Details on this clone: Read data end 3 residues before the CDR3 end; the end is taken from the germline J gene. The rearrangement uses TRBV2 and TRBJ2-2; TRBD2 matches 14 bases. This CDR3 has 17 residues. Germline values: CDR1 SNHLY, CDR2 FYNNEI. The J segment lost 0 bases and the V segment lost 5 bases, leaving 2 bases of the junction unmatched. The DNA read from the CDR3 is TGTGCCAGCAGTAGACTAGCGGGAGGGCCGAACACCGGGGAG. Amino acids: CASSRLAGGPNTGE. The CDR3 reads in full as CASSRLAGGPNTGELFF.

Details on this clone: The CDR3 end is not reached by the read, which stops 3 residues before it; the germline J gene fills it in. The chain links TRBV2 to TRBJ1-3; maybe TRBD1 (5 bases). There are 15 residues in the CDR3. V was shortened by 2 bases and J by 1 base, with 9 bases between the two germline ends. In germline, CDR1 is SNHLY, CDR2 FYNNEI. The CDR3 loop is CASSETGGSGNTIYF. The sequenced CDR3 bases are TGTGCCAGCAGTGAAACCGGGGGGTCTGGAAACACC.

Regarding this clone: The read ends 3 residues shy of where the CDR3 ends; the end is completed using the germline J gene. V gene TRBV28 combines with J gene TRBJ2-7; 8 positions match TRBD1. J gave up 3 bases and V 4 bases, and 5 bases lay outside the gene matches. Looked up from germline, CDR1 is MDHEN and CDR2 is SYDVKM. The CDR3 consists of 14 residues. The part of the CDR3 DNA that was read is TGTGCCAGCAGTTATCGGACAGGGCGCTACGAG. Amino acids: CASSYRTGRYE. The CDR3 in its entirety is CASSYRTGRYEQYF.

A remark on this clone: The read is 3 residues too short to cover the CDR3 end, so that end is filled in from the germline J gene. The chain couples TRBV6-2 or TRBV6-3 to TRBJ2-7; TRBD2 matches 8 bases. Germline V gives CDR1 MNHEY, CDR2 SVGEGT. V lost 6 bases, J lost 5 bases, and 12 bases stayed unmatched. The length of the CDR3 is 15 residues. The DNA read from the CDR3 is TGTGCCAGCAGACTAGCGGAGGGCCGTCGAGACGAG. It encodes CASRLAEGRRDE. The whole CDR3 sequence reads CASRLAEGRRDEQYF.

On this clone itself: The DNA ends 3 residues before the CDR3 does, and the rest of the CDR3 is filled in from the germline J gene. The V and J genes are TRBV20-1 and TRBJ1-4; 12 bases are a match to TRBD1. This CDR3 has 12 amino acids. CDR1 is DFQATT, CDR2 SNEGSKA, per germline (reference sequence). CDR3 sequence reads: CSAWDRGQKLFF. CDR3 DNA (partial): TGCAGTGCATGGGACAGGGGGCAGAAA.

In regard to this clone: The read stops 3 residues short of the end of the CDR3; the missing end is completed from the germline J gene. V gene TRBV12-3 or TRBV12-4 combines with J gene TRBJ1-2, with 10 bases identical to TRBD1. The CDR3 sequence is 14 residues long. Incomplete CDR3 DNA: TGTGCCAGCAGTTCTTTGACAGGGGGCTGGGGC. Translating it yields CASSSLTGGWG. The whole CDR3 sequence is CASSSLTGGWGYTF.

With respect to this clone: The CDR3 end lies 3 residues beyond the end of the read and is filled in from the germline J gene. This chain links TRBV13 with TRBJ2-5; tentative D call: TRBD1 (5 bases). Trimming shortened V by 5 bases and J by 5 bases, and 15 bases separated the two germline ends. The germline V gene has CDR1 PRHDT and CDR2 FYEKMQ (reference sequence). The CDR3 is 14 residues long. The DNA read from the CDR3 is TGTGCCAGCAGCCCCAATGGACATCGGGAGACC. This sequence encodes CASSPNGHRET. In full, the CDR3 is CASSPNGHRETQYF.

The CDR3 bases that were read are TGTGCCAGCAGCCAAGAAGATCGCTACCCCGGGGAG. It translates to CASSQEDRYPGE. In full, the CDR3 is CASSQEDRYPGELFF. The genes are TRBV3-1 (or the pseudogene TRBV3-2) and TRBJ2-2; D uncertain. The CDR3 is cut off 3 residues early in the read; its end comes from the germline J gene. The CDR3 is made up of 15 amino acids. CDR1 and CDR2 (germline): LGHDT, YNNKEL (reference sequence). V lost 0 bases to trimming and J lost 6 bases, with 11 bases between them.

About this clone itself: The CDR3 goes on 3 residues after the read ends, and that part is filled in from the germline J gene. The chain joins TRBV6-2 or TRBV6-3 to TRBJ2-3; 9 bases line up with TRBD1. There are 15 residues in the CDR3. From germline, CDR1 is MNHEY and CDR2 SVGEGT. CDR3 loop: CASETGGIWGQPQYF. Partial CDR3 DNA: TGTGCCAGCGAGACAGGGGGGATTTGGGGTCAGCCG.

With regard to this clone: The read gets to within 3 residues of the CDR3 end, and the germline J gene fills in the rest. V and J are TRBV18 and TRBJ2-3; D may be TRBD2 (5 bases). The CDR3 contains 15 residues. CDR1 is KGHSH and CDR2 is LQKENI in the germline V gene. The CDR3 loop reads CASSPIPSSQETQYF. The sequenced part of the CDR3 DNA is TGTGCCAGCTCACCAATCCCTAGCAGTCAAGAGACG.

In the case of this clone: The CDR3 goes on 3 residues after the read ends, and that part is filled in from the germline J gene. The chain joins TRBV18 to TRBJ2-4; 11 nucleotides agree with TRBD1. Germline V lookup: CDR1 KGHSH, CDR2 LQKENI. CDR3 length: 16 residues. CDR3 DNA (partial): TGTGCCAGCTCACCAATCAGGACAGGGGGCGACTATGGT. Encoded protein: CASSPIRTGGDYG. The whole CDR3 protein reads CASSPIRTGGDYGQYF. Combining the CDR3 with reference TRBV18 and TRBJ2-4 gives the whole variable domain NAGVMQNPRHLVRRRGQEARLRCSPMKGHSHVYWYRQLPEEGLKFMVYLQKENIIDESGMPKERFSAEFPKEGPSILRIQQVVRGDSAAYFCASSPIRTGGDYGQYFGAGTRLSVL.

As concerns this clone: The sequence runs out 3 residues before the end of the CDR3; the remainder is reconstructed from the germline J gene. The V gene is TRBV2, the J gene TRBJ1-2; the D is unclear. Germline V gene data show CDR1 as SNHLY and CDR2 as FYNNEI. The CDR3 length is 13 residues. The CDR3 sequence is CASRRGHTDTYTF. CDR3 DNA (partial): TGTGCCAGCAGAAGAGGCCACACAGATACC.

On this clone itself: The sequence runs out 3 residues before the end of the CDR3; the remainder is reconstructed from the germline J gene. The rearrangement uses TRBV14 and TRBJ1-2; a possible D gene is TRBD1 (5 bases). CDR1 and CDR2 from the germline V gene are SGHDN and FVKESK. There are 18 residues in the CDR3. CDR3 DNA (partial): TGTGCCAGCAGCCGCTCAGCAGGGCTAGCGTGGACCTACAATGAG. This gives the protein CASSRSAGLAWTYNE. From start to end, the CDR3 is CASSRSAGLAWTYNEYTF.

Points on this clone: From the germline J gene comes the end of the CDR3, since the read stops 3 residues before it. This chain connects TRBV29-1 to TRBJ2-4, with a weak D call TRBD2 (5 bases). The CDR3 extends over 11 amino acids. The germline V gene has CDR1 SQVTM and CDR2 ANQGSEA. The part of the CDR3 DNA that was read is TGCAGCGTTGAGTCGGGGTTTGGT. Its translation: CSVESGFG. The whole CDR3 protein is CSVESGFGQYF.

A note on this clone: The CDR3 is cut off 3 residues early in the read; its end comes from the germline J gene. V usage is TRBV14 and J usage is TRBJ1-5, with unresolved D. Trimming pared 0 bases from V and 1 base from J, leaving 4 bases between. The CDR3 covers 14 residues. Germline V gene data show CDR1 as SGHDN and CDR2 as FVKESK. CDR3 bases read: TGTGCCAGCAGCCAAGATCGGAGCAATCAGCCC. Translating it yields CASSQDRSNQP. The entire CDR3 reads CASSQDRSNQPQHF.

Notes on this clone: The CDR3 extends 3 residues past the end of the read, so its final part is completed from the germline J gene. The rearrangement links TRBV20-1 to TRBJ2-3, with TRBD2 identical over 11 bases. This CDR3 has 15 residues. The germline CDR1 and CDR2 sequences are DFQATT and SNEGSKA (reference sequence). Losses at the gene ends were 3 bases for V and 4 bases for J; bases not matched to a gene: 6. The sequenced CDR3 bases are TGCAGTGCTAGTTTCCGACTAGCGGGGTCAGATACG. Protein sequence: CSASFRLAGSDT. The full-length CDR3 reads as CSASFRLAGSDTQYF.

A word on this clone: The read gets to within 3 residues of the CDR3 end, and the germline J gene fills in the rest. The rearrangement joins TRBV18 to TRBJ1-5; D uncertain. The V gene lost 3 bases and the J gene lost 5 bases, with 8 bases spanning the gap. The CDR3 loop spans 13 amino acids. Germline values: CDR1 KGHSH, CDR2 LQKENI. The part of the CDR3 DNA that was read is TGTGCCAGCTCACCCGGTCGGGATCAGCCC. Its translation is CASSPGRDQP. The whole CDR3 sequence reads CASSPGRDQPQHF.

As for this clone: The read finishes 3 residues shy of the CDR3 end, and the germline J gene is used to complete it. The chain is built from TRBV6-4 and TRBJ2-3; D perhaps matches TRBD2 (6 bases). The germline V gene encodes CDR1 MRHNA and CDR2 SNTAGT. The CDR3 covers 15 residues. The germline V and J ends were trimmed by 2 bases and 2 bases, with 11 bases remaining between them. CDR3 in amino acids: CASSDRGRLTDTQYF. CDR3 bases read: TGTGCCAGCAGTGACCGGGGGAGGCTCACAGATACG.

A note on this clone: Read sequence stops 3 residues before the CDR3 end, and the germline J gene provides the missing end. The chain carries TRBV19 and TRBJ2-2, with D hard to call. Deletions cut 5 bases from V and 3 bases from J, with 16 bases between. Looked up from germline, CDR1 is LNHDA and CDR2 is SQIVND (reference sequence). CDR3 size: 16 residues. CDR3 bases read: TGTGCCAGTAGTCCCAAGACACCTTCTTACACCGGGGAG. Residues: CASSPKTPSYTGE. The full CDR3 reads CASSPKTPSYTGELFF.

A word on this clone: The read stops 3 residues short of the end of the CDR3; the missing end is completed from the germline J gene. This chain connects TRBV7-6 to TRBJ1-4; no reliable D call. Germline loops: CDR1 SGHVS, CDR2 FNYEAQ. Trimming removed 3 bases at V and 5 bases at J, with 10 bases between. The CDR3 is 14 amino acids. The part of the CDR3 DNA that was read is TGTGCCAGCAGCTTGGCAGGCCCGAATGAAAAA. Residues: CASSLAGPNEK. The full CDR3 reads CASSLAGPNEKLFF.